This is a list of T cell receptor beta chains from one sample in a study of cytomegalovirus exposure and HLA in healthy donors. Sequencing was performed with immunoSEQ multiplex PCR; in TCRdb, only in-frame clones are kept and a portion is missing. The sample comprises fewer than 200,000 clones, 80% to 85% of which are singletons, and more than 1.5% rests with the top ten. The sample comprised PBMCs. The receptor source for this set is a human donor in good health. CDR3s include the opening cysteine and the closing phenylalanine or tryptophan. Each record gives: J gene, V gene, CDR3 protein.

>TRBJ1-4|TRBV6-5
CASSYSWQGTELFF
>TRBJ1-1|TRBV4-3
CASSQSYLDRWRGSNTEAFF
>TRBJ1-2|TRBV6-5
CASSQMSGDYGYTF
>TRBJ1-1|TRBV5-6
CASSLGGSVLNTEAFF
>TRBJ2-5|TRBV7-2
CASSLVSQETQYF
>TRBJ1-1|TRBV5-1
CASSLVGQSNTEAFF
>TRBJ1-1|TRBV27
CASSFSGQGAPAFF
>TRBJ1-2|TRBV6-5
CASRGSEAGYGYTF
>TRBJ1-4|TRBV7-9
CASSPGELGAGEKLFF
>TRBJ2-3|TRBV5-1
CASSTGLMGDTQYF
>TRBJ2-5|TRBV20-1
CSATQETQYF
>TRBJ2-3|TRBV9
CASSVSGGGAIDTQYF
>TRBJ2-1|TRBV4-3
CASSQGNSGGGSEQFF
>TRBJ1-1|TRBV7-2
CASSLGQTFTEAFF
>TRBJ2-3|TRBV9
CASSVAYGGQGSTDTQYF
>TRBJ2-6|TRBV4-3
CASSQVRGTGANVLTF
>TRBJ1-4|TRBV2
CASSEAGATNEKLFF
>TRBJ2-5|TRBV10-3
CAISTVRSRETQYF
>TRBJ1-4|TRBV4-1
CASSQLGQSVNEKLFF
>TRBJ2-5|TRBV5-1
CASSEGQGARDPYF
>TRBJ2-3|TRBV6-1
CASSDHETNTDTQYF
>TRBJ2-7|TRBV7-3
CASSLTAAYEQYF
>TRBJ2-5|TRBV19
CASSSAGFPGETQYF
>TRBJ2-7|TRBV15
CATSGGQGSYEQYF
>TRBJ1-2|TRBV7-6
CASSYARDDRGYYGYTF
>TRBJ1-1|TRBV4-3
CASSQDRGPGTEAFF
>TRBJ1-4|TRBV6-1
CASSEAFWGPGEKLFF
>TRBJ2-1|TRBV4-3
CASRQGFSYNEQFF
>TRBJ2-1|TRBV5-1
CASSLEKGAYGEQFF
>TRBJ2-5|TRBV10-3
CAISRTGEQYF
>TRBJ1-3|TRBV6-1
CASSVGGSGNTIYF
>TRBJ1-5|TRBV27
CASRIGGASNQPQHF
>TRBJ2-5|TRBV9
CASSVVTVDRGLETQYF